This TCR beta chain appears in the sequencing data of a study of cytomegalovirus exposure and HLA in healthy donors. For the study at large: Membership in the Caucasian-associated ancestry cluster was found for about four fifths of approximately 380 genotyped donors. Whole-study results and caveats: Most TCR beta V segments were productive about 87% or about 30% of the time in an earlier analysis.

As concerns this clone: Its antigen is undetermined. Compared with germline, one end of the junction differs, possibly owing to a read error.

CDR3 length: 18 amino acids. Germline CDR1 reads LNHDA; CDR2 reads SQIVND (reference sequence). Researchers ran the PCR with 60 Vbeta and 13 Jbeta primers. Produced via immunoSEQ multiplex PCR; TCRdb's table is partial and in-frame only. The sample holds over 200,000 clones, 82% seen once. The source is a woman aged 40 to 50 in good health and CMV-seropositive. Sequencing was performed on PBMCs. J is TRBJ1-1 and V is TRBV19; 8 bases are a match to TRBD1. The CDR3 here is CASSIDFRQGRVKTEAFF. CDR3 coding DNA: TGTGCCAGTAGTATAGATTTTCGACAGGGGCGAGTGAAGACTGAAGCTTTCTTT.